This T cell receptor (beta chain) was captured by sequencing in a study of T cell responses to AZD1222 COVID-19 vaccine. This table comes from immunoSEQ multiplex PCR, and its TCRdb copy is limited to in-frame clones, with some not included. This table holds approximately 150,000 clones, roughly 90% found once. CDR1 and CDR2 (germline): DFQATT, SNEGSKA (reference sequence). This CDR3 region has 13 residues. V shed 3 bases and J shed 0 bases, with 7 bases lying between them. The chain couples TRBV20-1 to TRBJ2-3; no definite D call. This sequence was found in an adult who received the AZD1222 COVID-19 vaccine. The starting material was peripheral blood, obtained 28 days after the second AZD1222 dose. The CDR3 loop is CSASRRSTDTQYF. In DNA, the CDR3 is TGCAGTGCTAGTCGACGGAGCACAGATACGCAGTATTTT.